This T cell receptor (beta chain) was recorded in a study of technical replicates of blood from a handful of donors. Germline V CDR1 and CDR2: SQVTM, ANQGSEA. The CDR3 is made up of 14 amino acids. Trimming took 4 bases from V and 5 from J, leaving 15 bases between them. Some clones are missing from TCRdb's copy, which holds only in-frame ones; the method was immunoSEQ multiplex PCR. The table has tens of thousands of clones, about 92% seen once. The V call is TRBV29-1, the J call TRBJ1-5; possible D gene TRBD1, 5 bases. This receptor was taken from a human donor in good health. Sequencing was carried out using T cells isolated from PBMCs. The CDR3, as DNA: TGCAGCGTTGTGGCTGGGGGGATTGATCAGCCCCAGCATTTT. Translating gives CSVVAGGIDQPQHF.